This is a list of T cell receptor beta chains from one sample in a study of CXCR3-negative and CXCR3-positive naive CD8 T cells. For each CDR3 protein, TCRdb gives one entry from its re-call of the 5' RACE reads, without DNA. This sample's table has about 28,000 distinct CDR3 sequences. Sequencing was done on a sample of memory CD8+ T cells from blood. These receptors originate from a human donor in good health. Some clones in this sample may be carry-over from other donors' samples. CDR3s include the opening cysteine and the closing phenylalanine or tryptophan. The order of the fields is J gene, V gene, CDR3 protein.

j_call: TRBJ2-5; v_call: TRBV3-1; cdr3_aa: CASSQDRGAASVFQETQYF
j_call: TRBJ2-7; v_call: TRBV4-1; cdr3_aa: CASSQVISGGAEDEQYF
j_call: TRBJ1-1; v_call: TRBV4-2; cdr3_aa: CASSPGGGTTEAFF
j_call: TRBJ2-7; v_call: TRBV7-9; cdr3_aa: CASSADGDDPYEQYF
j_call: TRBJ2-5; v_call: TRBV15; cdr3_aa: CATSRDVGSQETQYF
j_call: TRBJ2-1; v_call: TRBV11-3; cdr3_aa: CASSLVNRNEQFF
j_call: TRBJ2-7; v_call: TRBV7-9; cdr3_aa: CASSLRDTDYEQYF
j_call: TRBJ1-1; v_call: TRBV19; cdr3_aa: CAINPGQGHEAFF
j_call: TRBJ2-2; v_call: TRBV11-2; cdr3_aa: CASSVGGPAGELFF
j_call: TRBJ2-1; v_call: TRBV28; cdr3_aa: CASSGRRISYNEQFF
j_call: TRBJ2-7; v_call: TRBV4-3; cdr3_aa: CASSQVGTVDYEQYF
j_call: TRBJ1-2; v_call: TRBV20-1; cdr3_aa: CSARDWTGDYGYTF
j_call: TRBJ1-6; v_call: TRBV7-2; cdr3_aa: CASSFQLRTGRFYSPLHF
j_call: TRBJ1-1; v_call: TRBV5-1; cdr3_aa: CASSHGQRENTEAFF
j_call: TRBJ2-2; v_call: TRBV21-1; cdr3_aa: CASSKVGRTGELFF
j_call: TRBJ2-5; v_call: TRBV29-1; cdr3_aa: CSAQTDALYQETQYF
j_call: TRBJ2-7; v_call: TRBV6-2/TRBV6-3; cdr3_aa: CASSYSHQSDGRSDEQYF
j_call: TRBJ2-5; v_call: TRBV4-2; cdr3_aa: CASSQDRGTVETQYF
j_call: TRBJ2-3; v_call: TRBV6-2/TRBV6-3; cdr3_aa: CASSHVGVTDTQYF
j_call: TRBJ1-1; v_call: TRBV4-3; cdr3_aa: CASSQDPDGDTEAFF
j_call: TRBJ1-2; v_call: TRBV7-9; cdr3_aa: CATDRDNYGYTF
j_call: TRBJ2-1; v_call: TRBV14; cdr3_aa: CASSQVVVSAYNEQFF
j_call: TRBJ2-1; v_call: TRBV7-3; cdr3_aa: CASSLFPAWLAGAGDEQFF
j_call: TRBJ2-3; v_call: TRBV23-1; cdr3_aa: CASSQVDRGNTDTQYF
j_call: TRBJ2-7; v_call: TRBV5-1; cdr3_aa: CASSGPGESSYEQYF
j_call: TRBJ1-4; v_call: TRBV29-1; cdr3_aa: CSVDLPGADNEKLFF
j_call: TRBJ1-5; v_call: TRBV29-1; cdr3_aa: CSARAPVRQGRGDSNQPQHF
j_call: TRBJ2-5; v_call: TRBV29-1; cdr3_aa: CSVEDLAGVQETQYF
j_call: TRBJ2-1; v_call: TRBV20-1; cdr3_aa: CSAQSEVGGSYNEQFF
j_call: TRBJ2-4; v_call: TRBV15; cdr3_aa: CATSQGEQNIQYF
j_call: TRBJ2-2; v_call: TRBV12-3/TRBV12-4; cdr3_aa: CASSLASPFTGELFF
j_call: TRBJ2-5; v_call: TRBV2; cdr3_aa: CASSDTPGEETQYF
j_call: TRBJ2-1; v_call: TRBV3-1; cdr3_aa: CASSQIAGGPANEQFF